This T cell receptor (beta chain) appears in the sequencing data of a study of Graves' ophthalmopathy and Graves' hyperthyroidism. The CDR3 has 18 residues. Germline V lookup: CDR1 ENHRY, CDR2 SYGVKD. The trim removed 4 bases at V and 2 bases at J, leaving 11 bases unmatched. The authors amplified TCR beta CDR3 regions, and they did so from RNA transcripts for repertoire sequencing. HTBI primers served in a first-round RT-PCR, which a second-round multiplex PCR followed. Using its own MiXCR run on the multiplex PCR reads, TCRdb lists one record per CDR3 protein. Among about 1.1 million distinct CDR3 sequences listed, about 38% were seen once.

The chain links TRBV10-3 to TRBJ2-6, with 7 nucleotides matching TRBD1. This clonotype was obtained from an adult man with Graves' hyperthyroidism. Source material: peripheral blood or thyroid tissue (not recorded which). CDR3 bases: TGTGCCATCAGTGGCTCACAGGGGAAGGGCGCTGGGGCCAACGTCCTGACTTTC. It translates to CAISGSQGKGAGANVLTF.